These 14 T cell receptor beta chains originate from one sample sequenced in a study of shared T cell receptors in the human thymus. Sequencing used immunoSEQ multiplex PCR; TCRdb keeps in-frame clones, though not all of them. The sample lists under 700,000 clones, about 84% occurring once. In addition, the sample was reused for a study of human thymus T cells.

Sequencing was done on a sample of thymocytes. These TCRs come from a boy less than two years old with a congenital heart defect.

This chain connects TRBV7-9 to TRBJ2-1; D is unclear. Trimming left V 5 bases short and J 7 bases short, with 9 bases between. Germline assignment: CDR1 SEHNR and CDR2 FQNEAQ (reference sequence). This CDR3 has 12 residues. Here the CDR3 reads CASSGRVNEQFF. CDR3 bases: TGTGCCAGCAGCGGCCGGGTTAATGAGCAGTTCTTC.

This chain links TRBV5-1 with TRBJ1-3; D remains unclear. The CDR3 totals 14 residues. V was shortened by 0 bases and J by 4 bases, with 8 bases between the two germline ends. Germline-derived CDR1 and CDR2 are SGHRS and YFSETQ. CDR3 in amino acids: CASSLGLAGNTIYF. CDR3 in DNA: TGCGCCAGCAGCTTGGGGCTCGCCGGAAACACCATATATTTT.

CDR3 amino acids: CASSVGDGTGGNQPQHF. The CDR3 DNA is TGTGCCAGCAGTGTTGGGGACGGGACAGGGGGAAATCAGCCCCAGCATTTT. The J gene is TRBJ1-5, the V gene TRBV6-1; 11 bases are a match to TRBD1. V lost 4 bases, J lost 4 bases, and 9 bases stayed unmatched. This CDR3 contains 17 residues. Per germline, CDR1 MNHNS and CDR2 SASEGT.

This clone was found a few times. The chain carries TRBV7-8 and TRBJ1-1; D gene ambiguous. The V gene's germline CDR1 is SGHVS and CDR2 FQNEAQ. The CDR3 consists of 15 residues. V gave up 2 bases and J gave up 4 bases, with 14 bases separating them. The DNA of the CDR3 is TGTGCCAGCAGCTTAAAGTTGGATGCGGGCACTGAAGCTTTCTTT. It yields the protein CASSLKLDAGTEAFF.

This rearrangement joins TRBV7-9 to TRBJ2-3; 7 bases fit TRBD2. Germline V CDR1 and CDR2: SEHNR, FQNEAQ (reference sequence). CDR3 length: 15 residues. With 2 bases clipped from V and 6 bases from J, the junction kept 8 bases outside the gene matches. The CDR3 loop reads CASSLRGGPGDTQYF. In nucleotides, the CDR3 is TGTGCCAGCAGCTTACGGGGAGGGCCGGGGGATACGCAGTATTTT.

This clone was seen a handful of times. This chain uses TRBV11-2 with TRBJ2-1, with 10 bases lining up with TRBD2. V was pared by 2 bases and J by 10 bases, with 5 bases of the junction left unmatched. The germline gives CDR1 SGHAT, CDR2 FQNNGV. This CDR3 has 14 amino acids. The CDR3 DNA is TGTGCCAGCAGCTTACTAGCGGGAGAAAAGGAGCAGTTCTTC. Amino acids: CASSLLAGEKEQFF.

This clone was found a few times. The chain couples TRBV2 to TRBJ2-7, with a weak D call TRBD1 (5 bases). Trimming took 10 bases from V and 3 from J, leaving 16 bases between them. This CDR3 has 13 amino acids. The germline gives CDR1 SNHLY, CDR2 FYNNEI. CDR3 bases: TGTGCCATTTCAGGGTCCCCTAACTACGAGCAGTACTTC. It codes for CAISGSPNYEQYF. The entire variable domain, with the rest obtained from reference TRBV2 and TRBJ2-7, is as follows: EPEVTQTPSHQVTQMGQEVILRCVPISNHLYFYWYRQILGQKVEFLVSFYNNEISEKSEIFDDQFSVERPDGSNFTLKIRSTKLEDSAMYFCAISGSPNYEQYFGPGTRLTVT.

The chain links TRBV28 to TRBJ2-1; 12 bases are shared with TRBD2. Germline V gene sequence: CDR1 MDHEN, CDR2 SYDVKM. CDR3 size: 19 residues. J gave up 3 bases and V 8 bases, and 17 bases lay outside the gene matches. The chain's CDR3 is CASQCRLAGGPFIYNEQFF. The CDR3 DNA is TGTGCCAGCCAGTGCCGGCTAGCGGGAGGGCCCTTTATCTACAATGAGCAGTTCTTC.

This chain connects TRBV2 to TRBJ2-7, with 7 bases that match TRBD2. V trimming: 3 bases; J trimming: 5 bases; junction bases outside the gene matches: 7. CDR3 length equals 14 residues. Germline V CDR1 and CDR2: SNHLY, FYNNEI. DNA of the CDR3: TGTGCCAGCAGTGACGCGGGAGCAGGCCACGAGCAGTACTTC. Encoded protein: CASSDAGAGHEQYF.

V is TRBV14 and J is TRBJ2-7; 8 bases line up with TRBD2. The CDR3 sequence is 18 residues long. From germline, CDR1 is SGHDN and CDR2 FVKESK. Losses at the gene ends were 4 bases for V and 0 bases for J; bases not matched to a gene: 14. In DNA form, the CDR3 reads TGTGCCAGCAGCCCCCCGGGGTTTAGGGCGGGAGGCTCCTACGAGCAGTACTTC. Its protein product is CASSPPGFRAGGSYEQYF.

This clone has only a few counts. The chain is built from TRBV30 and TRBJ2-3; D is perhaps TRBD2 (6 bases). Germline-derived CDR1 and CDR2 are GTSNPN and SVGIG (reference sequence). V was pared by 2 bases and J by 5 bases, with 14 bases between. The length of the CDR3 is 14 residues. The CDR3 protein is CAWSPLAQKDTQYF. The CDR3 DNA sequence: TGTGCCTGGAGTCCTCTAGCGCAGAAAGATACGCAGTATTTT.

The chain has TRBV4-1 and TRBJ1-6, with D perhaps matching TRBD1 (6 bases). V shed 9 bases and J shed 7 bases, with 13 bases lying between them. Germline V CDR1 and CDR2: MGHRA, YSYEKL. This CDR3 has 13 amino acids. In DNA form, the CDR3 reads TGCGCCAGTGGCGGGGGCGAGAATTCACCCCTCCACTTT. Protein: CASGGGENSPLHF.

This clone has just one count. The V call is TRBV15, the J call TRBJ1-2; D perhaps matches TRBD1 (5 bases). Trimming pared 0 bases from V and 1 base from J, leaving 9 bases between. This CDR3 region has 15 residues. In germline, CDR1 is LNHNV, CDR2 YYDKDF (reference sequence). The CDR3 is CATSREGQRNYGYTF. Here the CDR3 DNA reads TGTGCCACCAGCAGAGAGGGGCAGCGTAACTATGGCTACACCTTC. Drawing the rest from reference TRBV15 and TRBJ1-2, the complete variable domain is DAMVIQNPRYQVTQFGKPVTLSCSQTLNHNVMYWYQQKSSQAPKLLFHYYDKDFNNEADTPDNFQSRRPNTSFCFLDIRSPGLGDTAMYLCATSREGQRNYGYTFGSGTRLTVV.

J is TRBJ2-1 and V is TRBV29-1; tentatively, D is TRBD1 (6 bases). The CDR3 covers 14 residues. Trimming took off 5 bases at V and 3 bases at J, with 14 bases between the two ends. CDR1 and CDR2 from the germline V gene are SQVTM and ANQGSEA. CDR3 nucleotides: TGCAGCGTTCTACAGGGAGAGGACTACAATGAGCAGTTCTTC. This sequence encodes CSVLQGEDYNEQFF.